This TCR beta chain derives from a study of blood T cell repertoires in COVID-19. Turning to the study itself: Specimens from acute and convalescent COVID-19 originated in the United States, Italy and Spain. In each case, the material was cDNA or gDNA derived from T cells, B-cell-depleted T cells, or PBMCs.

Original processing notes: The authors estimated nucleated cell counts from reference gene primer amplification. Only in-frame clones appear in the TCRdb table, and some are missing; sequencing was by immunoSEQ multiplex PCR. From that table come the V and J calls and clone size; the DNA was used to work out D and trimming. The table has roughly 130,000 clones, 70% to 85% seen once. There are a few counts of this clone. V was trimmed by 7 bases and J by 0 bases, leaving 16 bases between them. CDR3 length: 16 residues. Germline V gene data show CDR1 as SEHNR and CDR2 as FQNEAQ (reference sequence). Sequencing was carried out using peripheral blood. This receptor was identified in a man between 60 and 75 years old with acute or convalescent COVID-19. The chain joins TRBV7-9 to TRBJ2-1; TRBD1 is a possible D gene (5 bases). This chain's CDR3 is CASTSARAASYNEQFF. In DNA form, the CDR3 reads TGTGCCAGCACCTCAGCCAGGGCTGCCTCCTACAATGAGCAGTTCTTC.